This entry lists 20 T cell receptor beta chains sequenced from one sample in a study of Graves' ophthalmopathy and Graves' hyperthyroidism. The sequenced template was RNA, covering the TCR beta CDR3 region. HTBI-primed RT-PCR formed the first round, and a multiplex PCR formed the second. TCRdb re-called the multiplex PCR reads through MiXCR, storing one row per CDR3 protein. The table records roughly 1.1 million distinct CDR3 sequences, 35% to 40% of them present only once. Sequencing was performed on peripheral blood or thyroid tissue (not recorded which). These receptors were obtained from an adult man with Graves' hyperthyroidism.

The J gene is TRBJ2-6, the V gene TRBV2; a possible D gene is TRBD2 (5 bases). The CDR3 loop spans 17 amino acids. The germline gives CDR1 SNHLY, CDR2 FYNNEI. The V end was cut by 7 bases, the J end by 0 bases, with 16 bases between. The CDR3 loop is CASNRRDRDSGANVLTF. The DNA for the CDR3 is TGTGCCAGCAACCGTAGGGATCGGGACTCTGGGGCCAACGTCCTGACTTTC.

Notes on this clonotype: A much larger clone sits a single nucleotide away, making a read error possible. The chain couples TRBV7-4 to TRBJ2-7; no clear D. This CDR3 comprises 15 residues. With 5 bases removed from V and 3 bases from J, the gap between germline ends came to 17 bases. CDR1 SGHVT and CDR2 SQSDAQ come from the germline V gene. Here the CDR3 DNA reads TGTGCCAGCAGCCAAGGGCGAAACGCATACTACGAGCAGTACTTC. This codes for CASSQGRNAYYEQYF.

This clonotype has at least ten counts. V usage is TRBV7-2 and J usage is TRBJ1-2; TRBD1 is a possible D gene (5 bases). Trimming cost V 8 bases and J 8 bases, with 15 bases left between them. The CDR3 totals 12 residues. Per germline, CDR1 SGHTA and CDR2 FQGNSA. The chain's CDR3 is CASWGGLGGYTF. The CDR3 bases are TGTGCCAGCTGGGGGGGATTAGGGGGCTACACCTTC.

There are many counts of this clonotype. This chain connects TRBV20-1 to TRBJ1-1, with unresolved D. The V gene's germline CDR1 is DFQATT and CDR2 SNEGSKA (reference sequence). V gave up 6 bases and J gave up 11 bases, with 10 bases separating them. The CDR3 has 9 residues. Here the CDR3 DNA reads TGCAGTGCGGCTAACGTCGCTTTCTTT. This codes for CSAANVAFF.

This clonotype was seen ten or more times. V and J are TRBV7-2 and TRBJ2-7; 7 bases align to TRBD2. Germline V gene sequence: CDR1 SGHTA, CDR2 FQGNSA. CDR3 length: 14 amino acids. V lost 4 bases and J lost 2; bases outside the gene matches: 5. In nucleotides, the CDR3 is TGTGCCAGCAGCTCACCTAGCGGACCCTACGAGCAGTACTTC. Residues: CASSSPSGPYEQYF.

This clonotype occurred many times. V usage is TRBV12-3 or TRBV12-4 and J usage is TRBJ1-5; the D is unclear. V was trimmed by 6 bases and J by 6 bases, leaving 15 bases between them. The CDR3 runs to 14 residues. CDR3 residues: CASSHDTSGQPQHF. The DNA for the CDR3 is TGTGCCAGCAGCCACGACACCAGCGGTCAGCCCCAGCATTTT.

This clonotype was observed a few times. The chain couples TRBV25-1 to TRBJ1-1; D remains unclear. CDR1 MGHDK and CDR2 SYGVNS come from the germline V gene. Deletions cut 5 bases from V and 6 bases from J, with 25 bases between. CDR3 length: 17 residues. The CDR3 is CASSPGAAVGSGPEAFF. The DNA of the CDR3 is TGTGCCAGCAGTCCCGGAGCGGCGGTGGGAAGTGGTCCTGAAGCTTTCTTT. Full variable domain (remainder filled in from reference TRBV25-1 and TRBJ1-1): EADIYQTPRYLVIGTGKKITLECSQTMGHDKMYWYQQDPGMELHLIHYSYGVNSTEKGDLSSESTVSRIRTEHFPLTLESARPSHTSQYLCASSPGAAVGSGPEAFFGQGTRLTVV.

This clonotype was found many times. The rearrangement links TRBV24-1 to TRBJ1-5, with 7 bases fitting TRBD1. Germline lookup yields CDR1 KGHDR and CDR2 SFDVKD. The CDR3 is 16 residues long. The V segment lost 8 bases and the J segment 3 bases; nucleotides outside the gene matches: 12. CDR3 sequence reads: CATKDGRQGDNQPQHF. Written as DNA, the CDR3 is TGTGCCACCAAGGACGGGAGGCAGGGGGACAATCAGCCCCAGCATTTT.

This clonotype was recorded many times. The chain uses TRBV7-3 and TRBJ2-7; the D is unclear. CDR1 is SGHTA, CDR2 FQGTGA, per germline. CDR3 length equals 13 residues. The V end was cut by 3 bases, the J end by 6 bases, with 12 bases between. The CDR3 DNA sequence: TGTGCCAGCAGCTTGGACGCAATTGGCGAGCAGTACTTC. Its translation: CASSLDAIGEQYF.

Ten or more counts support this clonotype. V and J are TRBV19 and TRBJ1-5; the D is unclear. V dropped 4 bases and J dropped 0 bases, with 10 bases sitting between them. CDR1 and CDR2 (germline): LNHDA, SQIVND (reference sequence). The CDR3 totals 15 residues. CDR3: CASSTEDVSNQPQHF. In DNA, the CDR3 is TGTGCCAGTAGTACCGAGGACGTTAGCAATCAGCCCCAGCATTTT.

This clonotype has a count of ten or more. This rearrangement joins TRBV29-1 to TRBJ2-7; 11 positions match TRBD2. V trimming: 0 bases; J trimming: 6 bases; junction bases outside the gene matches: 4. The V gene's germline CDR1 is SQVTM and CDR2 ANQGSEA. The CDR3 contains 14 residues. The CDR3 sequence is CSVEELAGVSEQYF. In DNA, the CDR3 is TGCAGCGTTGAAGAACTAGCGGGAGTTTCCGAGCAGTACTTC.

Ten or more counts support this clonotype. The V gene is TRBV14, the J gene TRBJ1-2, with TRBD1 identical over 7 bases. CDR1 and CDR2 from the germline V gene are SGHDN and FVKESK. J lost 4 bases, V lost 1 base, and 9 bases had no gene match. The CDR3 runs 16 residues. CDR3 nucleotide sequence: TGTGCCAGCAGCCAAGCCCCCCTCGACAGGGCCTATGGCTACACCTTC. Amino acids: CASSQAPLDRAYGYTF.

The chain carries TRBV10-3 and TRBJ2-7; TRBD2 matches at 7 bases. This CDR3 contains 12 residues. The V gene's germline CDR1 is ENHRY and CDR2 SYGVKD. V lost 7 bases, J lost 9 bases, and 9 bases stayed unmatched. The CDR3 loop is CAIINEAGRQYF. In DNA, the CDR3 is TGTGCCATCATAAACGAAGCGGGACGGCAGTACTTC.

This clonotype occurred a few times. The chain employs TRBV5-6 and TRBJ2-2; D remains ambiguous. V was shortened by 4 bases and J by 3 bases, with 10 bases between the two germline ends. This CDR3 comprises 14 residues. The germline CDR1 and CDR2 sequences are SGHDT and YYEEEE. This CDR3 is CASSARRYTGELFF. The CDR3, as DNA: TGTGCCAGCAGCGCGCGACGGTACACCGGGGAGCTGTTTTTT. Full variable domain (rest looked up from reference TRBV5-6 and TRBJ2-2): DAGVTQSPTHLIKTRGQQVTLRCSPKSGHDTVSWYQQALGQGPQFIFQYYEEEERQRGNFPDRFSGHQFPNYSSELNVNALLLGDSALYLCASSARRYTGELFFGEGSRLTVL.

This clonotype was counted a few times. The genes are TRBV6-1 and TRBJ2-7; D is possibly TRBD1 (5 bases). With 4 bases removed from V and 5 bases from J, the gap between germline ends came to 21 bases. CDR3 size: 16 residues. The germline V gene encodes CDR1 MNHNS and CDR2 SASEGT. As DNA, the CDR3 is TGTGCCAGCAGTGCCATTGGCTGGGGCAGGGCCGACGAGCAGTACTTC. The encoded protein is CASSAIGWGRADEQYF.

The V call is TRBV10-3, the J call TRBJ1-1; no clear D gene. Trimming removed 6 bases at V and 1 base at J, with 6 bases between. Germline V gives CDR1 ENHRY, CDR2 SYGVKD. CDR3 length: 12 residues. CDR3 bases: TGTGCCATCAGGGGTGAGAACACTGAAGCTTTCTTT. This gives the protein CAIRGENTEAFF.

About this clonotype: An end of the junction does not agree with germline; a read error may underlie this. The V gene is TRBV29-1, the J gene TRBJ2-6; the D is unclear. This CDR3 comprises 10 residues. Germline values: CDR1 SQVTM, CDR2 ANQGSEA. The CDR3 coding sequence is TGCAGCGTTGAGGAGAACACTGAAGCTTTC. Protein sequence: CSVEENTEAF.

The V gene is TRBV7-2, the J gene TRBJ1-5, with 7 bases that match TRBD1. V shed 7 bases, J shed 0 bases, and the junction held 9 bases outside the gene matches. The CDR3 is 16 residues long. CDR1 is SGHTA, CDR2 FQGNSA, per germline. For the CDR3, the DNA is TGTGCCAGCACCAGGACAGGCGATTATAGCAATCAGCCCCAGCATTTT. Its protein is CASTRTGDYSNQPQHF.

The chain couples TRBV11-2 to TRBJ2-2, with D possibly being TRBD1 or TRBD2 (5 bases each). The CDR3 covers 17 residues. Per germline, CDR1 SGHAT and CDR2 FQNNGV. The ends were cut back, 2 bases at V and 4 bases at J, with 17 bases in the middle. In nucleotides, the CDR3 is TGTGCCAGCAGCTTACCCACCCAGGGAGAGGTCACCGGGGAGCTGTTTTTT. Translated: CASSLPTQGEVTGELFF.

This clonotype was seen at least ten times. This chain joins TRBV6-5 and TRBJ1-6; weak D call: TRBD1 (5 bases). This CDR3 contains 14 residues. The germline CDR1 and CDR2 sequences are MNHEY and SVGAGI. Trimming shortened V by 6 bases and J by 9 bases, and 15 bases separated the two germline ends. CDR3 nucleotide sequence: TGTGCCAGCAGAGCCGGGACCGACATTTCACCCCTCCACTTT. Residues: CASRAGTDISPLHF.